Listed here are 17 T cell receptor beta chains from one sample, sequenced in a study of shared clonotypes between healthy human individuals. The repertoire was sequenced with immunoSEQ multiplex PCR; TCRdb's copy has only in-frame clones and lacks some. The data contain about 2.2 million clones, over 85% of them singletons. Positive CCR7 selection of CD45RO-negative cells yielded the naive CD8 cells, and terminally differentiated effector memory CD45RA+ cells were excluded. Sample: naive CD8+ T cells from PBMCs. These receptors all stem from a man in his late teens or twenties in good health. Some clones in this sample may be carry-over from other donors' samples.

J is TRBJ2-5 and V is TRBV2, with D perhaps TRBD1 (6 bases). CDR1 is SNHLY and CDR2 is FYNNEI in the germline V gene. CDR3 length: 12 residues. Trimming removed 10 bases from V and 5 bases from J, with 14 bases in between. The CDR3 nucleotides are TGTGCCACCTTGGGACATGGGGAGACCCAGTACTTC. Translated, it gives CATLGHGETQYF.

The V call is TRBV7-6, the J call TRBJ2-7; D possibly corresponds to TRBD2 (5 bases). Per the germline V gene, CDR1 is SGHVS and CDR2 is FNYEAQ. This CDR3 region has 16 residues. Trimming pared 5 bases from V and 1 base from J, leaving 18 bases between. CDR3: CASSLQPETGSYEQYF. CDR3 nucleotides: TGTGCCAGCAGCCTACAACCCGAGACGGGGTCCTACGAGCAGTACTTC.

The V call is TRBV5-1, the J call TRBJ1-2; 8 bases align to TRBD1. Germline V lookup: CDR1 SGHRS, CDR2 YFSETQ. The ends lost 9 bases at V and 8 bases at J; junction bases unmatched: 9. The CDR3 is 12 amino acids. CDR3 sequence: CATPTGVGGYTF. As DNA, the CDR3 is TGCGCCACCCCGACAGGGGTAGGCGGCTACACCTTC.

The chain is built from TRBV5-1 and TRBJ2-5; 13 nucleotides line up with TRBD2. The V gene's germline CDR1 is SGHRS and CDR2 YFSETQ. There are 18 residues in the CDR3. V gave up 4 bases and J gave up 0 bases; unmatched junction bases: 9. The CDR3 nucleotides read TGCGCCAGCAGCGAAGGACTAGCGGGAGCATCGTACCAAGAGACCCAGTACTTC. Encoded protein: CASSEGLAGASYQETQYF.

The chain couples TRBV6-5 to TRBJ1-1; TRBD1 matches 7 bases. The CDR3 consists of 13 residues. Germline lookup yields CDR1 MNHEY and CDR2 SVGAGI. The V and J ends lost 6 bases and 1 base, in that order; junction bases with no gene match: 2. The CDR3 sequence: CASRTGANTEAFF. Here the CDR3 DNA reads TGTGCCAGCAGAACAGGGGCGAACACTGAAGCTTTCTTT.

This clone has only one observation. The J gene is TRBJ2-1, the V gene TRBV14, with D perhaps being TRBD1 or TRBD2 (5 bases each). The length of the CDR3 is 15 residues. Per the germline V gene, CDR1 is SGHDN and CDR2 is FVKESK. Trimming took off 0 bases at V and 10 bases at J, with 16 bases between the two ends. For the CDR3, the DNA is TGTGCCAGCAGCCAAGAGTTTGAGGGGCCGGGAGAGCAGTTCTTC. It yields the protein CASSQEFEGPGEQFF.

In the case of this clone: The same CDR3 also results from other DNA sequences found in this sample. This chain joins TRBV27 and TRBJ2-2; D is unclear. Trimming pared 5 bases from V and 2 bases from J, leaving 3 bases between. This CDR3 is 12 amino acids long. Germline values: CDR1 MNHEY, CDR2 SMNVEV (reference sequence). The chain's CDR3 is CASSPNTGELFF. The CDR3, as DNA: TGTGCCAGCAGTCCCAACACCGGGGAGCTGTTTTTT.

This chain connects TRBV27 to TRBJ2-7, with 7 bases lining up with TRBD2. Germline V gene data show CDR1 as MNHEY and CDR2 as SMNVEV (reference sequence). The junction had 18 bases not matched to a gene; V was cut back by 2 bases and J by 5 bases. The CDR3 runs to 18 residues. The CDR3 protein is CASSLRPIVRGSLDEQYF. The CDR3 DNA reads as TGTGCCAGCAGTTTAAGGCCCATAGTGCGCGGGAGTCTAGACGAGCAGTACTTC.

The chain employs TRBV7-9 and TRBJ1-5; D is undetermined. This CDR3 has 15 amino acids. Per germline, CDR1 SEHNR and CDR2 FQNEAQ (reference sequence). V was cut by 4 bases and J by 3 bases, with 13 bases left in between. DNA for the CDR3: TGTGCCAGCAGCTCTGTATGGACCCCCAATCAGCCCCAGCATTTT. Residues: CASSSVWTPNQPQHF.

This chain joins TRBV6-5 and TRBJ1-1; D unclear. The length of the CDR3 is 14 residues. Trimming shortened V by 1 base and J by 11 bases, and 17 bases separated the two germline ends. Germline values: CDR1 MNHEY, CDR2 SVGAGI. CDR3 loop: CASSYFRYPLGAFF. CDR3 DNA: TGTGCCAGCAGTTACTTCCGGTATCCTCTGGGGGCTTTCTTT.

This clone was observed a single time. The sample has other DNA sequences that encode this CDR3 too. The CDR3 is CASSPVGGNQPQHF. The DNA of the CDR3 is TGTGCCAGCAGCCCAGTCGGAGGTAATCAGCCCCAGCATTTT. The chain uses TRBV27 and TRBJ1-5; D not certain. CDR1 is MNHEY and CDR2 is SMNVEV in the germline V gene (reference sequence). V lost 6 bases to trimming and J lost 4 bases, with 13 bases between them. The CDR3 length is 14 residues.

This clone was detected only once. V usage is TRBV7-8 and J usage is TRBJ2-1; 8 bases fit TRBD1. Germline V gene sequence: CDR1 SGHVS, CDR2 FQNEAQ. V lost 2 bases, J lost 6 bases, and 9 bases stayed unmatched. The CDR3 consists of 16 residues. The CDR3 DNA is TGTGCCAGCAGCTTAAATTTCGGGACAGGATCCAATGAGCAGTTCTTC. Its translation: CASSLNFGTGSNEQFF.

The chain couples TRBV14 to TRBJ2-7; TRBD2 aligns across 12 bases. With 5 bases clipped from V and 0 bases from J, the junction kept 11 bases outside the gene matches. Germline-derived CDR1 and CDR2 are SGHDN and FVKESK. This CDR3 has 18 residues. The CDR3 spells CASSNGGTSGRPSYEQYF. The CDR3 DNA sequence: TGTGCCAGCAGCAACGGGGGGACTAGCGGGCGACCCTCCTACGAGCAGTACTTC.

The chain employs TRBV27 and TRBJ2-5; no definite D call. The V end lost 2 bases, the J end lost 5 bases, and 12 bases lay between the germline ends. CDR3 length: 14 residues. The germline V gene has CDR1 MNHEY and CDR2 SMNVEV (reference sequence). This chain's CDR3 is CASSLVGFSETQYF. The CDR3, as DNA: TGTGCCAGCAGTTTAGTGGGGTTTTCGGAGACCCAGTACTTC.

This clone was recorded a few times. V is TRBV5-1 and J is TRBJ2-1; D not resolved. CDR1 and CDR2 from the germline V gene are SGHRS and YFSETQ. Between the trimmed V and J ends, which lost 0 bases and 3 bases, there was a span of 10 bases. The CDR3 spans 15 residues. The CDR3 DNA is TGCGCCAGCAGCTTGGCGTCGCGTAACTACAATGAGCAGTTCTTC. As protein: CASSLASRNYNEQFF.

The V call is TRBV2, the J call TRBJ1-2, with D possibly matching TRBD1 (6 bases). V lost 1 base, J lost 5 bases, and 11 bases lay in between. There are 14 residues in the CDR3. Germline V gene sequence: CDR1 SNHLY, CDR2 FYNNEI. As DNA, the CDR3 is TGTGCCAGCAGTGAAGGGACAGACCTGTATGGCTACACCTTC. As protein: CASSEGTDLYGYTF.

This sequence joins TRBV25-1 and TRBJ1-1; tentatively, D is TRBD1 (6 bases). The CDR3 consists of 15 residues. Germline assignment: CDR1 MGHDK and CDR2 SYGVNS. V lost 2 bases and J 0 bases, leaving 10 bases between the germline ends. The CDR3: CASSETGTMNTEAFF. CDR3 DNA: TGTGCCAGCAGTGAAACAGGGACCATGAACACTGAAGCTTTCTTT. Full variable domain (missing parts from reference TRBV25-1 and TRBJ1-1): EADIYQTPRYLVIGTGKKITLECSQTMGHDKMYWYQQDPGMELHLIHYSYGVNSTEKGDLSSESTVSRIRTEHFPLTLESARPSHTSQYLCASSETGTMNTEAFFGQGTRLTVV.